This entry features one T cell receptor beta chain sequence. The data are from a study of glioma-infiltrating T cells after dendritic cell vaccination. Study as a whole: Dendritic cell vaccine was injected intradermally three times, biweekly.

Before vaccination, two weeks after the third vaccination, and at progression, PBMC were collected. Between the trimmed V and J ends, which lost 5 bases and 3 bases, there was a span of 11 bases. This CDR3 contains 13 residues. The germline gives CDR1 SGHTA, CDR2 FQGTGA. Amplification used 60 V beta primers and 13 J beta primers. Using immunoSEQ multiplex PCR, the repertoire was profiled, and TCRdb retains in-frame clones only, with some absent. The table lists about 82,000 clones, approximately 90% of them singletons. This sequence was found in a human donor with glioblastoma. The V and J genes are TRBV7-3 and TRBJ2-7; D may be TRBD2 (5 bases). Here the sequenced sample was blood, taken before dendritic cell vaccination. In DNA, the CDR3 is TGTGCCAGCAGCCCCGGGATAGGCTACGAGCAGTACTTC. Its translation: CASSPGIGYEQYF.